The 30 T cell receptor beta chains presented below share a single source sample, sequenced in a study of identical twins. TCRdb re-called the 5' RACE reads through MiXCR, storing one row per CDR3 protein. The sample has 1.5 million or so distinct CDR3 sequences, less than 35% seen once. Sequences were obtained from cord blood. The source is a newborn girl in good health.

This clonotype has a handful of counts. This chain connects TRBV27 to TRBJ2-7, with TRBD1 identical over 9 bases. The CDR3 totals 15 residues. V trimming: 4 bases; J trimming: 3 bases; junction bases outside the gene matches: 7. Germline CDR1 is MNHEY and CDR2 is SMNVEV (reference sequence). The CDR3 bases are TGTGCCAGCAGTTCACCGGGACAGGGACACTACGAGCAGTACTTC. Translating it yields CASSSPGQGHYEQYF.

J is TRBJ1-6 and V is TRBV24-1; tentative D call: TRBD1 (6 bases). The CDR3 covers 13 residues. CDR1 and CDR2 (germline): KGHDR, SFDVKD. Trimming took off 9 bases at V and 10 bases at J, with 15 bases between the two ends. The CDR3 coding sequence is TGTGCCACCCTCCAGGGGATACGGTCACCCCTCCACTTT. The encoded protein is CATLQGIRSPLHF.

This chain uses TRBV20-1 with TRBJ2-3; 9 bases are a match to TRBD2. CDR1 and CDR2 (germline): DFQATT, SNEGSKA (reference sequence). The V and J ends lost 3 bases and 0 bases, in that order; junction bases with no gene match: 4. The length of the CDR3 is 15 residues. The CDR3, as DNA: TGCAGTGCTAGCGTACTAGCGGGTAGCACAGATACGCAGTATTTT. This translates into CSASVLAGSTDTQYF.

The chain combines TRBV29-1 with TRBJ2-1; 11 bases align to TRBD2. The J call may not be correct, given that the DNA end is closer to TRBJ2-7. The CDR3 is made up of 15 amino acids. Germline V gene lookup returns CDR1 SQVTM and CDR2 ANQGSEA. The CDR3 DNA sequence: TGCAGCGTTGGAGGGGGACTAGCGGCCTACAATGAGCAGTACTTC. Its protein product is CSVGGGLAAYNEQYF.

Only a few counts were recorded for this clonotype. J is TRBJ1-1 and V is TRBV29-1; unclear D gene. Germline CDR1 is SQVTM and CDR2 is ANQGSEA. The CDR3 is made up of 13 amino acids. Trimming removed 4 bases from V and 0 bases from J, with 9 bases in between. CDR3 sequence: CSVVGWMNTEAFF. As DNA, the CDR3 is TGCAGCGTTGTGGGGTGGATGAACACTGAAGCTTTCTTT.

The V gene is TRBV12-3 or TRBV12-4, the J gene TRBJ1-1; no reliable D call. Trimming stripped 7 bases from V and 7 bases from J, with 10 bases between. The CDR3 is made up of 11 amino acids. The CDR3 here is CASTDMSEAFF. CDR3 DNA sequence: TGTGCCAGCACCGACATGAGTGAAGCTTTCTTT.

This clonotype has at least ten counts. The CDR3 region has the DNA TGTGCCATCAGTGTGGACAGGGAACACTTTGAAAAACTGTTTTTT. This sequence encodes CAISVDREHFEKLFF. The chain employs TRBV10-3 and TRBJ1-4; 8 positions match TRBD1. J lost 7 bases, V lost 4 bases, and 8 bases had no gene match. CDR1 and CDR2 from the germline V gene are ENHRY and SYGVKD. This CDR3 spans 15 amino acids.

This clonotype has ten or more counts. The DNA of the CDR3 is TGTGCCAGCAGCCAAGATGGGGCCGGGGGAAGCACAGATACGCAGTATTTT. Its protein product is CASSQDGAGGSTDTQYF. This sequence joins TRBV3-1 and TRBJ2-3; the D gene is possibly TRBD2 (6 bases). Germline V gene sequence: CDR1 LGHDT, CDR2 YNNKEL (reference sequence). V lost 0 bases, J lost 0 bases, and 13 bases lay in between. The CDR3 contains 17 residues.

The J gene is TRBJ2-7, the V gene TRBV6-5; 11 bases line up with TRBD2. Losses at the gene ends were 6 bases for V and 0 bases for J; bases not matched to a gene: 7. CDR3 length: 16 amino acids. In germline, CDR1 is MNHEY, CDR2 SVGAGI. The CDR3 sequence is CASSSGLAGFSYEQYF. Here the CDR3 DNA reads TGTGCCAGCAGCTCCGGACTAGCGGGTTTCTCCTACGAGCAGTACTTC.

V and J are TRBV7-2 and TRBJ1-1; D possibly corresponds to TRBD1 (5 bases). The CDR3 length is 13 residues. V gave up 5 bases and J gave up 6 bases, with 13 bases separating them. Germline CDR1 and CDR2: SGHTA and FQGNSA. As DNA, the CDR3 is TGTGCCAGCAGCCCCGGTGGAGGGGCTGAAGCTTTCTTT. This gives the protein CASSPGGGAEAFF.

The rearrangement uses TRBV5-6 and TRBJ2-1, with TRBD1 identical over 8 bases. CDR3 size: 22 residues. The junction had 24 bases not matched to a gene; V was cut back by 3 bases and J by 1 base. Germline loops: CDR1 SGHDT, CDR2 YYEEEE. Written as DNA, the CDR3 is TGTGCCAGCAGCTCCGAACGTCCCGGGACAGGTCCCAGAGTCAGGTCCTACAATGAGCAGTTCTTC. Protein: CASSSERPGTGPRVRSYNEQFF.

The chain carries TRBV27 and TRBJ1-1, with 8 bases aligning to TRBD1. V lost 8 bases, J lost 1 base, and 12 bases stayed unmatched. CDR1 and CDR2 from the germline V gene are MNHEY and SMNVEV (reference sequence). This CDR3 comprises 16 residues. This CDR3 is CASSKTGQGANTEAFF. Written as DNA, the CDR3 is TGTGCCAGCTCCAAAACGGGGCAGGGGGCGAACACTGAAGCTTTCTTT.

The J gene is TRBJ2-3, the V gene TRBV6-1; D tentatively fits TRBD1 or TRBD2 (5 bases each). Trimming removed 6 bases from V and 0 bases from J, with 13 bases in between. CDR1 is MNHNS and CDR2 is SASEGT in the germline V gene. The CDR3 is 15 residues long. Here the CDR3 DNA reads TGTGCCAGCAGACGCCGGGACCTAAGCACAGATACGCAGTATTTT. This codes for CASRRRDLSTDTQYF.

This clonotype has a single count. The germline gene is not matched at one end of the junction; a read error may be the cause. This chain connects TRBV30 to TRBJ2-3, with D hard to call. CDR1 is GTSNPN, CDR2 SVGIG, per germline (reference sequence). The length of the CDR3 is 10 residues. CDR3 loop: CAWSTDAQYF. CDR3 coding DNA: TGTGCCTGGAGCACAGATGCGCAGTATTTT.

This clonotype was observed a single time. Possible read error: a much larger clone is one base away. The conserved phenylalanine or tryptophan is not found at the CDR3 terminus, so this likely reflects a read error. The rearrangement joins TRBV10-3 to TRBJ2-5, with 9 bases lining up with TRBD1. This CDR3 comprises 13 residues. Per germline, CDR1 ENHRY and CDR2 SYGVKD. Unmatched junction bases numbered 0, after V lost 4 bases and J lost 3 bases. The CDR3 spells CAISGTGEETQYV. CDR3 bases: TGTGCCATCAGTGGGACAGGGGAAGAGACCCAGTACGTC.

The chain uses TRBV2 and TRBJ2-3; the match to TRBD2 covers 13 bases. Losses at the gene ends were 9 bases for V and 4 bases for J; bases not matched to a gene: 4. Germline V lookup: CDR1 SNHLY, CDR2 FYNNEI. This CDR3 has 14 residues. Here the CDR3 reads CASEGLAGADTQYF. CDR3 bases: TGTGCCAGTGAAGGACTAGCGGGAGCAGATACGCAGTATTTT.

This clonotype turned up a few times. V is TRBV5-6 and J is TRBJ1-4; the match to TRBD1 covers 9 bases. This CDR3 is built from 16 residues. Trimming cost V 0 bases and J 8 bases; bases outside gene matches: 8. Germline loops: CDR1 SGHDT, CDR2 YYEEEE. The CDR3 reads CASSLGPGQGREKLFF. In DNA form, the CDR3 reads TGTGCCAGCAGCTTGGGTCCGGGACAGGGACGAGAAAAACTGTTTTTT.

In this sample, this clonotype turned up a few times. The V and J genes are TRBV15 and TRBJ2-1, with D possibly called TRBD1 or TRBD2 (5 bases each). The germline gives CDR1 LNHNV, CDR2 YYDKDF (reference sequence). The CDR3 has 16 amino acids. V was clipped by 5 bases and J by 4 bases, with 18 bases between them. CDR3 sequence: CATSGSGTRYYNEQFF. CDR3 nucleotide sequence: TGTGCCACCAGCGGTTCCGGGACCCGTTATTACAATGAGCAGTTCTTC.

This chain uses TRBV14 with TRBJ2-4, with D possibly TRBD1 on 5 matching bases. V was clipped by 8 bases and J by 3 bases, with 11 bases between them. CDR1 SGHDN and CDR2 FVKESK come from the germline V gene. CDR3 length equals 13 residues. The CDR3 loop is CASSQGFKNIQYF. CDR3 bases: TGTGCCAGCTCGCAGGGCTTCAAAAACATTCAGTACTTC.

The chain joins TRBV5-1 to TRBJ2-1, with 8 bases aligning to TRBD1. V lost 4 bases, J lost 4 bases, and 7 bases stayed unmatched. The CDR3 sequence is 15 residues long. Germline V gene sequence: CDR1 SGHRS, CDR2 YFSETQ. The CDR3, as DNA: TGCGCCAGCAGCGAGGACAGGGAAAGATACAATGAGCAGTTCTTC. As protein: CASSEDRERYNEQFF.

This rearrangement joins TRBV7-9 to TRBJ1-2; weak D call: TRBD1 (6 bases). Trimming took off 5 bases at V and 2 bases at J, with 15 bases between the two ends. The CDR3 is 15 residues long. Germline V gives CDR1 SEHNR, CDR2 FQNEAQ (reference sequence). The CDR3 nucleotides read TGTGCCAGCAGCCAGGCTCGGGGGCGCAACTATGGCTACACCTTC. Its translation: CASSQARGRNYGYTF.

This clonotype showed up many times. This chain uses TRBV27 with TRBJ1-4, with unresolved D. The CDR3 runs to 13 residues. The V gene lost 5 bases and the J gene lost 8 bases, with 12 bases spanning the gap. Per germline, CDR1 MNHEY and CDR2 SMNVEV (reference sequence). This CDR3 reads CASSVRRGEKLFF. In nucleotides, the CDR3 is TGTGCCAGCAGTGTCCGGCGAGGAGAAAAACTGTTTTTT. Filled out from reference TRBV27 and TRBJ1-4, the complete variable domain reads EAQVTQNPRYLITVTGKKLTVTCSQNMNHEYMSWYRQDPGLGLRQIYYSMNVEVTDKGDVPEGYKVSRKEKRNFPLILESPSPNQTSLYFCASSVRRGEKLFFGSGTQLSVL.

The chain combines TRBV20-1 with TRBJ1-5, with 7 bases that match TRBD1. Germline-derived CDR1 and CDR2 are DFQATT and SNEGSKA (reference sequence). The CDR3 has 15 amino acids. The J segment lost 2 bases and the V segment lost 0 bases, leaving 4 bases of the junction unmatched. Here the CDR3 reads CSARDRGQGNQPQHF. The CDR3 nucleotides are TGCAGTGCTAGAGATCGAGGACAGGGCAATCAGCCCCAGCATTTT.

The V call is TRBV7-8, the J call TRBJ2-5, with 7 bases aligning to TRBD2. The length of the CDR3 is 16 residues. With 5 bases clipped from V and 0 bases from J, the junction kept 9 bases outside the gene matches. The V gene's germline CDR1 is SGHVS and CDR2 FQNEAQ. The CDR3 DNA reads TGTGCCAGCAGCCTAAGACTAGCCCTTAACCAAGAGACCCAGTACTTC. It translates to CASSLRLALNQETQYF.

Notes on this clonotype: The junction shows a germline mismatch at one end, possibly a read error. The chain uses TRBV7-7 and TRBJ2-7, with D perhaps matching TRBD1 (6 bases). The germline CDR1 and CDR2 sequences are SSHAT and FNYEAQ (reference sequence). The CDR3 spans 14 residues. This CDR3 is CASSPIHRAYEQYF. DNA for the CDR3: TGTGCTAGCAGCCCGATACACAGGGCCTACGAGCAGTACTTC.

The chain joins TRBV5-1 to TRBJ2-1; possible D gene TRBD1, 6 bases. Trimming stripped 1 base from V and 0 bases from J, with 11 bases between. The V gene's germline CDR1 is SGHRS and CDR2 YFSETQ. The CDR3 length is 16 residues. CDR3 region: CASSLTGQSSYNEQFF. DNA of the CDR3: TGCGCCAGCAGCTTGACCGGACAGTCCTCCTACAATGAGCAGTTCTTC. Full variable domain (rest looked up from reference TRBV5-1 and TRBJ2-1): KAGVTQTPRYLIKTRGQQVTLSCSPISGHRSVSWYQQTPGQGLQFLFEYFSETQRNKGNFPGRFSGRQFSNSRSEMNVSTLELGDSALYLCASSLTGQSSYNEQFFGPGTRLTVL.

This clonotype was recorded many times. The gene calls are TRBV5-1 and TRBJ2-7, with unresolved D. Trimming pared 3 bases from V and 3 bases from J, leaving 7 bases between. CDR3 length: 12 amino acids. The germline V gene encodes CDR1 SGHRS and CDR2 YFSETQ. CDR3 sequence (DNA): TGCGCCAGCAGCTCAGAAGGCTACGAGCAGTACTTC. It codes for CASSSEGYEQYF.

The CDR3 DNA reads TGCGCCAGCAGTGAGTCGAGTATAGCGGGGAAGGACTACGAGCAGTACTTC. Protein sequence: CASSESSIAGKDYEQYF. The chain couples TRBV10-1 to TRBJ2-7, with 8 bases that match TRBD2. V lost 0 bases, J lost 3 bases, and 10 bases stayed unmatched. The V gene's germline CDR1 is WNHNN and CDR2 SYGVQD (reference sequence). This CDR3 has 17 residues.

This clonotype was detected only a few times. This chain uses TRBV5-1 with TRBJ1-1; TRBD1 might be the D (6 bases). Trimming cost V 3 bases and J 5 bases, with 20 bases left between them. The CDR3 is 16 residues long. Per the germline V gene, CDR1 is SGHRS and CDR2 is YFSETQ. The CDR3 protein is CASSSYQRYRETEAFF. CDR3 nucleotides: TGCGCCAGCAGCTCCTACCAACGATACAGGGAGACTGAAGCTTTCTTT.

The rearrangement links TRBV6-5 to TRBJ2-1; 7 bases line up with TRBD2. There are 14 residues in the CDR3. V gave up 8 bases and J gave up 5 bases; unmatched junction bases: 9. CDR1 is MNHEY and CDR2 is SVGAGI in the germline V gene. For the CDR3, the DNA is TGTGCCAGCTTGCCTCGGCTAGCGGACAATGAGCAGTTCTTC. Translation: CASLPRLADNEQFF.